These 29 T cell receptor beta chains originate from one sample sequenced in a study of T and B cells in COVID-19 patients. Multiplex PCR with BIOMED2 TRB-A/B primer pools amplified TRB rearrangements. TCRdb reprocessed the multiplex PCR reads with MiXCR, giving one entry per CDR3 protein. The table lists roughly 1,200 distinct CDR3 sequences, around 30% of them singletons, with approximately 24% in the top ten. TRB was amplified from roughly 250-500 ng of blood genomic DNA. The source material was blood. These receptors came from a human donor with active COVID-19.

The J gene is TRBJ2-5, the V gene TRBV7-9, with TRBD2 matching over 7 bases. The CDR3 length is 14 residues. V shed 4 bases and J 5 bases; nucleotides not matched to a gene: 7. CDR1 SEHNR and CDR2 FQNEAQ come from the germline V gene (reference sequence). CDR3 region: CASSSRGGMETQYF. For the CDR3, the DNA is TGTGCCAGCAGCTCTAGGGGAGGGATGGAGACCCAGTACTTC. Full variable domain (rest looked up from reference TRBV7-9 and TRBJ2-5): DTGVSQNPRHKITKRGQNVTFRCDPISEHNRLYWYRQTLGQGPEFLTYFQNEAQLEKSRLLSDRFSAERPKGSFSTLEIQRTEQGDSAMYLCASSSRGGMETQYFGPGTRLLVL.

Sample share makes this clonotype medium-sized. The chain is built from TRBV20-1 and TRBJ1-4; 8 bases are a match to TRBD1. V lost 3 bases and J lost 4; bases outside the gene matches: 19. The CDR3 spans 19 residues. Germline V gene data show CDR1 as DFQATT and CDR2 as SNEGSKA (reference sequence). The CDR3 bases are TGCAGTGCTAGGCCGGGACAGGTAATGTGGACACCTCTTAATGAAAAACTGTTTTTT. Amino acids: CSARPGQVMWTPLNEKLFF.

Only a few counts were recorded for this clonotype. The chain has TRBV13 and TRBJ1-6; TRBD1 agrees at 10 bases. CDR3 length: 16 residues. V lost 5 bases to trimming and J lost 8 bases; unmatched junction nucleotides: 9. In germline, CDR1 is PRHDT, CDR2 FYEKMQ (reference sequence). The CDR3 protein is CASSQLTGGIYSPLHF. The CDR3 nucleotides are TGTGCCAGCAGCCAATTGACAGGGGGCATATATTCACCCCTCCACTTT.

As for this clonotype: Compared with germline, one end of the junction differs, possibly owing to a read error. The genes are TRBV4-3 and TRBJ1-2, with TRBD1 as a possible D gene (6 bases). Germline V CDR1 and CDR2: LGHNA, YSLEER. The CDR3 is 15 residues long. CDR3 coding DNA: TGTGCCAGCAGCCAAGAATTGCAGGGGATCTACGGCTACACCTTC. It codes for CASSQELQGIYGYTF.

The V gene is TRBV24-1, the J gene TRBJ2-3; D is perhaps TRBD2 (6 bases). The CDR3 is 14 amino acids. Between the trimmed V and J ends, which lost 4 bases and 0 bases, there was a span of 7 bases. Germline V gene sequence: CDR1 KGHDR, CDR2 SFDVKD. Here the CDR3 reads CATSDGTSTDTQYF. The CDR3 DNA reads TGTGCCACCAGTGACGGGACTAGCACAGATACGCAGTATTTT.

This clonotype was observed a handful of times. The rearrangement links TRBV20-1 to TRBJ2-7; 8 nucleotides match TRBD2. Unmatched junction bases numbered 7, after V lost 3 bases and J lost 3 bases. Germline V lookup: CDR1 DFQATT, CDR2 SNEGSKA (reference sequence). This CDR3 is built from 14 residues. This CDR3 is CSASRSGRYYEQYF. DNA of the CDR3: TGCAGTGCTAGTAGGAGCGGGAGATACTACGAGCAGTACTTC.

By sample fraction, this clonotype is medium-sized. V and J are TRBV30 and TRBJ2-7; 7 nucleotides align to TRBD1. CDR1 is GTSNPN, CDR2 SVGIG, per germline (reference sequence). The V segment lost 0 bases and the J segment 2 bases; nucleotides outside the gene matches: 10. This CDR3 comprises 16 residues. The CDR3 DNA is TGTGCCTGGAGTGTACTTAAGGGGGCAAGGGCCTACGAGCAGTACTTC. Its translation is CAWSVLKGARAYEQYF.

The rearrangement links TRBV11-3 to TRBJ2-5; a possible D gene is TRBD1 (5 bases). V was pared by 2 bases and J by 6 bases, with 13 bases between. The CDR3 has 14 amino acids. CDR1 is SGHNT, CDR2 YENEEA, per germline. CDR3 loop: CASSLSPMGQTQYF. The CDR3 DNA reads TGTGCCAGCAGCTTATCCCCGATGGGGCAGACCCAGTACTTC.

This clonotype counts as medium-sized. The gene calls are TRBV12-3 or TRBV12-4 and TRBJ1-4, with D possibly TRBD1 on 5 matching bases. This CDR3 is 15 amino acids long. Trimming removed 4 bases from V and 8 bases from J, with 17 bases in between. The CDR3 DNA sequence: TGTGCCAGCAGTTCCTACGGACAAGAGGGGGAAAAACTGTTTTTT. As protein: CASSSYGQEGEKLFF.

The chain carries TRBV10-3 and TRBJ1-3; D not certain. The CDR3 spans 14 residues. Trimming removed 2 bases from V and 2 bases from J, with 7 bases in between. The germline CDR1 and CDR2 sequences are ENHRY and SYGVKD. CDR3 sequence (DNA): TGTGCCATCAGTGAGGGACCGACTGGAAACACCATATATTTT. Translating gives CAISEGPTGNTIYF.

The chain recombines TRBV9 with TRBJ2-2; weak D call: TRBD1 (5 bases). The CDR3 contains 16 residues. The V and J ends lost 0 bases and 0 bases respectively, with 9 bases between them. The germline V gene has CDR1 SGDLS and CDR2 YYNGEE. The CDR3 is CASSVATGTNTGELFF. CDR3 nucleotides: TGTGCCAGCAGCGTAGCAACAGGAACGAACACCGGGGAGCTGTTTTTT.

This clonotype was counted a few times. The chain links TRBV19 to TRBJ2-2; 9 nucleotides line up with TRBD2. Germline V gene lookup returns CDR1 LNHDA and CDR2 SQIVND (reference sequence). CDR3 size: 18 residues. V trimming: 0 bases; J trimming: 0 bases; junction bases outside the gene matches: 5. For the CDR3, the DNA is TGTGCCAGTAGTATAGAGAGTAGCGGGAGCGCGAACACCGGGGAGCTGTTTTTT. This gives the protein CASSIESSGSANTGELFF.

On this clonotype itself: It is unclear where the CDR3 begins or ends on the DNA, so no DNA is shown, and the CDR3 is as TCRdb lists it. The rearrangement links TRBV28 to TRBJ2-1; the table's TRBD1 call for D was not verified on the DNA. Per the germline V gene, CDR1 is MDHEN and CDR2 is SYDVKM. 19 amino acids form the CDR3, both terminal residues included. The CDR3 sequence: CASSSGQGAVGFSYNEQFF.

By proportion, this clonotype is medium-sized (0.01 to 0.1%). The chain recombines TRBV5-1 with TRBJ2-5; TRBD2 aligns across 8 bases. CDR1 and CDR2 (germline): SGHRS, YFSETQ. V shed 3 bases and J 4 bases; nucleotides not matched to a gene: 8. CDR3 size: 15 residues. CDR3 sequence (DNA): TGCGCCAGCAGCTGGCGGGGGGCGGACGGAGAGACCCAGTACTTC. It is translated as CASSWRGADGETQYF.

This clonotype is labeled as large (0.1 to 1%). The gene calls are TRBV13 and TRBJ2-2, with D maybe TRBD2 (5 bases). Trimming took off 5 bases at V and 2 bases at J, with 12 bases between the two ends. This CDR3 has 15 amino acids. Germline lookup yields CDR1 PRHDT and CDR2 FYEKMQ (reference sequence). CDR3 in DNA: TGTGCCAGCAGCCCTCGAGGACTCAACACCGGGGAGCTGTTTTTT. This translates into CASSPRGLNTGELFF.

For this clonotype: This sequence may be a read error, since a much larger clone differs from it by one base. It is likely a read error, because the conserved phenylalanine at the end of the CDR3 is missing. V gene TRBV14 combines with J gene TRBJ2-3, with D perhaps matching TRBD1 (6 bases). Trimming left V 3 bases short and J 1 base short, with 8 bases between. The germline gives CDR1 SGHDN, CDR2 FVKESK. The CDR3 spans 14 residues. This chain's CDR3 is CASSHAGGTDTQYY. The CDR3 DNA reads TGTGCCAGCAGCCATGCAGGGGGCACAGATACGCAGTATTAT.

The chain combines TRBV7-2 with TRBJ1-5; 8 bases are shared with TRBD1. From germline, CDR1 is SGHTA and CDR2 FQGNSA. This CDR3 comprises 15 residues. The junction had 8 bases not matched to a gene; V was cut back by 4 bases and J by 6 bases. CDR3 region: CASSSPDRDGQPQHF. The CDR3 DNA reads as TGTGCCAGCAGCTCCCCGGACAGGGACGGTCAGCCCCAGCATTTT.

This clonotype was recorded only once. The CDR3: CASSRGSGRKNEQFF. In nucleotides, the CDR3 is TGTGCCAGCAGTCGGGGTAGCGGGAGGAAGAATGAGCAGTTCTTC. V gene TRBV19 combines with J gene TRBJ2-1; 10 positions match TRBD2. Germline lookup yields CDR1 LNHDA and CDR2 SQIVND (reference sequence). This CDR3 region has 15 residues. J gave up 7 bases and V 9 bases, and 12 bases lay outside the gene matches.

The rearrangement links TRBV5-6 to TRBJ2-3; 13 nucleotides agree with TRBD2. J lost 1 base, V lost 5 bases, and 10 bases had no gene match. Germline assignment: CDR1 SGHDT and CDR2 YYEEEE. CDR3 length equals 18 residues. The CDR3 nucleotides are TGTGCCAGCAGGCTGGGACTAGCGGGGAGCGTAGGCACAGATACGCAGTATTTT. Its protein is CASRLGLAGSVGTDTQYF. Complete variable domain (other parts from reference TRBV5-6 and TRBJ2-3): DAGVTQSPTHLIKTRGQQVTLRCSPKSGHDTVSWYQQALGQGPQFIFQYYEEEERQRGNFPDRFSGHQFPNYSSELNVNALLLGDSALYLCASRLGLAGSVGTDTQYFGPGTRLTVL.

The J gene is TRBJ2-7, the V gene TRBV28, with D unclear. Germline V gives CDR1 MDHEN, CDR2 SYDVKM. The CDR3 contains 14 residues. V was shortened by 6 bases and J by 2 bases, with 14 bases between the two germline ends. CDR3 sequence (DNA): TGTGCCAGCAGCCTGACCGCTACCGCCTACGAGCAGTACTTC. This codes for CASSLTATAYEQYF.

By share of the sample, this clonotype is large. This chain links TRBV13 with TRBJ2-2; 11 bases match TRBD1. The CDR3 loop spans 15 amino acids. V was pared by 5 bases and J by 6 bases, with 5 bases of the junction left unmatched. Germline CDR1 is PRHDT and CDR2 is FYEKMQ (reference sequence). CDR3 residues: CASSEEGQGAGELFF. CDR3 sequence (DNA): TGTGCCAGCAGCGAGGAGGGACAGGGGGCCGGGGAGCTGTTTTTT.

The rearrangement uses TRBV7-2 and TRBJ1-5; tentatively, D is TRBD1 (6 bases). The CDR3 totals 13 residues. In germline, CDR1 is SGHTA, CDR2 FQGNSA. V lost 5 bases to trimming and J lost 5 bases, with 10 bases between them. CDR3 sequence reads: CASSLRGDQPQHF. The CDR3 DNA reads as TGTGCCAGCAGCCTGAGGGGGGATCAGCCCCAGCATTTT.

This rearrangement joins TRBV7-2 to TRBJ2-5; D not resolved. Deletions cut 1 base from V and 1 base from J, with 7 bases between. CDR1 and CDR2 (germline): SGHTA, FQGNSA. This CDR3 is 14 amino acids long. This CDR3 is CASSLGYPQETQYF. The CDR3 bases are TGTGCCAGCAGCTTAGGGTACCCCCAAGAGACCCAGTACTTC.

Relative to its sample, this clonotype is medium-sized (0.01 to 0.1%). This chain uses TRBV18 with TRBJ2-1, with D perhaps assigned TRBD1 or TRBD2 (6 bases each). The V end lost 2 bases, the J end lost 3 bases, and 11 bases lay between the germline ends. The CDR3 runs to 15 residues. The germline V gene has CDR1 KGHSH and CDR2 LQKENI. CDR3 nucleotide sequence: TGTGCCAGCTCACCAAGGGGGGAGAGCTACAATGAGCAGTTCTTC. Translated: CASSPRGESYNEQFF.

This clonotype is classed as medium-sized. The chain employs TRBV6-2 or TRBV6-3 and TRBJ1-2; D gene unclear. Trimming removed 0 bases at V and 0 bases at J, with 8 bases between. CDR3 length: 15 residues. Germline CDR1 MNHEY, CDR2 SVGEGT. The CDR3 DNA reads TGTGCCAGCAGTTACTCAGGCACCACTAACTATGGCTACACCTTC. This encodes CASSYSGTTNYGYTF.

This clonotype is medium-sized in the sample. The CDR3 nucleotides read TGTGCCAGCAGCCTTAGCGGGGTCTCCACCGGGGAGCTGTTTTTT. Translated: CASSLSGVSTGELFF. The chain uses TRBV12-3 or TRBV12-4 and TRBJ2-2; 8 bases line up with TRBD2. The CDR3 has 15 amino acids. Trimming cost V 6 bases and J 4 bases; bases outside gene matches: 7.

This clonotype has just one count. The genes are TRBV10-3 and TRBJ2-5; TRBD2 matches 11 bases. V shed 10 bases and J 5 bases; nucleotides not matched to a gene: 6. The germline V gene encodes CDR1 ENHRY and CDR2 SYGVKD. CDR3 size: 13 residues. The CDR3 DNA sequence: TGTGCCACCGCGACTAGCGGGGCTGAGACCCAGTACTTC. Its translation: CATATSGAETQYF.

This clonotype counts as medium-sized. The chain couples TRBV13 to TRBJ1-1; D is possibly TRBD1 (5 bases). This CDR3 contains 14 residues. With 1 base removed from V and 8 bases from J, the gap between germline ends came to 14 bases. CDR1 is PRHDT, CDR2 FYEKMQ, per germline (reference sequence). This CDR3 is CASSLEGAGVEAFF. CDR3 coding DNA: TGTGCCAGCAGCTTAGAAGGCGCGGGGGTCGAAGCTTTCTTT.

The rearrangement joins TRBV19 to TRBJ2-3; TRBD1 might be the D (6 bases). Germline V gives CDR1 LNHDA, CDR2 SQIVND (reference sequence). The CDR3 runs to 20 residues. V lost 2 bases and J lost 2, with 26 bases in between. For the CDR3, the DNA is TGTGCCAGTAGTATACTGCAGGGGCCGACAAGGACGAGTCCCACAGATACGCAGTATTTT. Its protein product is CASSILQGPTRTSPTDTQYF.